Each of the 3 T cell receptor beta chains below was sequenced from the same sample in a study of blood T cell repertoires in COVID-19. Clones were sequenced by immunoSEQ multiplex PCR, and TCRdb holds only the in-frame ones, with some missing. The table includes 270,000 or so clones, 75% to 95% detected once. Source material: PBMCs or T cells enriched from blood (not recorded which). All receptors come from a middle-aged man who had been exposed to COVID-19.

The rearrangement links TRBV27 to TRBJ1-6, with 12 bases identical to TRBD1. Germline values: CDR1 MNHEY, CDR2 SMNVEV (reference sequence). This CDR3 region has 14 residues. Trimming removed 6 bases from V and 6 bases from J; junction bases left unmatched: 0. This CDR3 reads CASRGQGANSPLHF. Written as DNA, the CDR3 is TGTGCCAGCAGGGGACAGGGGGCTAATTCACCCCTCCACTTT.

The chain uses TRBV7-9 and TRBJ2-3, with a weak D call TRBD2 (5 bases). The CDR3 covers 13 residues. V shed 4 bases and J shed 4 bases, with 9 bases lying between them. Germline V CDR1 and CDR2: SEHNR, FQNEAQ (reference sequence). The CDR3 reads CASSYASSDTQYF. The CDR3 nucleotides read TGTGCCAGCAGCTACGCTAGCTCAGATACGCAGTATTTT. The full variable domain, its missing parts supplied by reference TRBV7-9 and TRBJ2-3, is DTGVSQNPRHKITKRGQNVTFRCDPISEHNRLYWYRQTLGQGPEFLTYFQNEAQLEKSRLLSDRFSAERPKGSFSTLEIQRTEQGDSAMYLCASSYASSDTQYFGPGTRLTVL.

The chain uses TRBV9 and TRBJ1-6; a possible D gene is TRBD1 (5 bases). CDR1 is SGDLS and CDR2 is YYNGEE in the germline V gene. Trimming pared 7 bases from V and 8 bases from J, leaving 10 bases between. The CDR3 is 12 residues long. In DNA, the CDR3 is TGTGCCAGCCGGAGGGGAGATTCACCCCTCCACTTT. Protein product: CASRRGDSPLHF.